The clone carrying this T cell receptor beta chain showed up just a few times. Antigen: not known. Here immunoSEQ multiplex PCR was the method, and the copy in TCRdb shows in-frame clones only, minus some. This table has around 85,000 clones, almost 90% appearing once. These data originate in a study of T cell responses to AZD1222 COVID-19 vaccine. Whole-study findings and limits: Once two AZD1222 doses were given, Spike-specific TCR breadth and depth went up. Reportedly, nearly half the spike-specific TCRs target unmutated variant regions. White British people made up most donors, females outnumbered males, and clonal diversity was possibly underestimated.

V gave up 8 bases and J gave up 4 bases, with 21 bases separating them. This CDR3 is built from 16 residues. CDR1 is LNHDA and CDR2 is SQIVND in the germline V gene (reference sequence). The sequence derives from an adult who received the AZD1222 COVID-19 vaccine. The source was peripheral blood, collected 28 days after the second AZD1222 dose. This chain links TRBV19 with TRBJ1-5; maybe TRBD1 (6 bases). CDR3 in DNA: TGTGCCAGTTCCTCACAGGGTTTTAGGCGGAATCAGCCCCAGCATTTT. As protein: CASSSQGFRRNQPQHF.